Listed below are T cell receptor beta chains from one sample, sequenced in a study of early T cells in non-severe SARS-CoV-2 infection. TCRdb re-analysed the 5' RACE reads in MiXCR, keeping a single row per CDR3 protein. Of about 22,000 distinct CDR3 sequences in the sample, 3.6% are singletons; the top ten hold less than 7%. Material: whole blood. These receptors came from an adult who was a healthcare worker with PCR-confirmed SARS-CoV-2 infection or an uninfected control (not recorded which). CDR3s include the opening cysteine and the closing phenylalanine or tryptophan. Size is stated as how often the clone was seen (once, few, many) or a class if it is expanded.

j_call,v_call,clone_size,cdr3_aa
TRBJ1-2,TRBV27,many,CASSSGTGGDLTSYGYTF
TRBJ2-7,TRBV7-6,many,CASSSLENYEQYF
TRBJ2-4,TRBV11-2,many,CASSLAPLAMAKNIQYF
TRBJ2-1,TRBV19,many,CASSSLLYYNEQFF
TRBJ1-1,TRBV4-1,medium-sized,CASSQGALGQVNTEAFF
TRBJ1-2,TRBV7-2,many,CASSLRDAWNYGYTF
TRBJ1-2,TRBV5-4,many,CASSLDRGVYGYTF
TRBJ1-6,TRBV7-9,few,CASSLGYRGGRNSPLHF
TRBJ2-1,TRBV10-2,many,CASRLTSGGANEQFF
TRBJ2-3,TRBV11-1,many,CASSLGGVTDTQYF
TRBJ2-7,TRBV20-1,many,CSARGRSGYEQYF
TRBJ1-1,TRBV20-1,many,CSARDHFRAGNTEAFF
TRBJ1-3,TRBV28,few,CASTTDRGGNTIYF